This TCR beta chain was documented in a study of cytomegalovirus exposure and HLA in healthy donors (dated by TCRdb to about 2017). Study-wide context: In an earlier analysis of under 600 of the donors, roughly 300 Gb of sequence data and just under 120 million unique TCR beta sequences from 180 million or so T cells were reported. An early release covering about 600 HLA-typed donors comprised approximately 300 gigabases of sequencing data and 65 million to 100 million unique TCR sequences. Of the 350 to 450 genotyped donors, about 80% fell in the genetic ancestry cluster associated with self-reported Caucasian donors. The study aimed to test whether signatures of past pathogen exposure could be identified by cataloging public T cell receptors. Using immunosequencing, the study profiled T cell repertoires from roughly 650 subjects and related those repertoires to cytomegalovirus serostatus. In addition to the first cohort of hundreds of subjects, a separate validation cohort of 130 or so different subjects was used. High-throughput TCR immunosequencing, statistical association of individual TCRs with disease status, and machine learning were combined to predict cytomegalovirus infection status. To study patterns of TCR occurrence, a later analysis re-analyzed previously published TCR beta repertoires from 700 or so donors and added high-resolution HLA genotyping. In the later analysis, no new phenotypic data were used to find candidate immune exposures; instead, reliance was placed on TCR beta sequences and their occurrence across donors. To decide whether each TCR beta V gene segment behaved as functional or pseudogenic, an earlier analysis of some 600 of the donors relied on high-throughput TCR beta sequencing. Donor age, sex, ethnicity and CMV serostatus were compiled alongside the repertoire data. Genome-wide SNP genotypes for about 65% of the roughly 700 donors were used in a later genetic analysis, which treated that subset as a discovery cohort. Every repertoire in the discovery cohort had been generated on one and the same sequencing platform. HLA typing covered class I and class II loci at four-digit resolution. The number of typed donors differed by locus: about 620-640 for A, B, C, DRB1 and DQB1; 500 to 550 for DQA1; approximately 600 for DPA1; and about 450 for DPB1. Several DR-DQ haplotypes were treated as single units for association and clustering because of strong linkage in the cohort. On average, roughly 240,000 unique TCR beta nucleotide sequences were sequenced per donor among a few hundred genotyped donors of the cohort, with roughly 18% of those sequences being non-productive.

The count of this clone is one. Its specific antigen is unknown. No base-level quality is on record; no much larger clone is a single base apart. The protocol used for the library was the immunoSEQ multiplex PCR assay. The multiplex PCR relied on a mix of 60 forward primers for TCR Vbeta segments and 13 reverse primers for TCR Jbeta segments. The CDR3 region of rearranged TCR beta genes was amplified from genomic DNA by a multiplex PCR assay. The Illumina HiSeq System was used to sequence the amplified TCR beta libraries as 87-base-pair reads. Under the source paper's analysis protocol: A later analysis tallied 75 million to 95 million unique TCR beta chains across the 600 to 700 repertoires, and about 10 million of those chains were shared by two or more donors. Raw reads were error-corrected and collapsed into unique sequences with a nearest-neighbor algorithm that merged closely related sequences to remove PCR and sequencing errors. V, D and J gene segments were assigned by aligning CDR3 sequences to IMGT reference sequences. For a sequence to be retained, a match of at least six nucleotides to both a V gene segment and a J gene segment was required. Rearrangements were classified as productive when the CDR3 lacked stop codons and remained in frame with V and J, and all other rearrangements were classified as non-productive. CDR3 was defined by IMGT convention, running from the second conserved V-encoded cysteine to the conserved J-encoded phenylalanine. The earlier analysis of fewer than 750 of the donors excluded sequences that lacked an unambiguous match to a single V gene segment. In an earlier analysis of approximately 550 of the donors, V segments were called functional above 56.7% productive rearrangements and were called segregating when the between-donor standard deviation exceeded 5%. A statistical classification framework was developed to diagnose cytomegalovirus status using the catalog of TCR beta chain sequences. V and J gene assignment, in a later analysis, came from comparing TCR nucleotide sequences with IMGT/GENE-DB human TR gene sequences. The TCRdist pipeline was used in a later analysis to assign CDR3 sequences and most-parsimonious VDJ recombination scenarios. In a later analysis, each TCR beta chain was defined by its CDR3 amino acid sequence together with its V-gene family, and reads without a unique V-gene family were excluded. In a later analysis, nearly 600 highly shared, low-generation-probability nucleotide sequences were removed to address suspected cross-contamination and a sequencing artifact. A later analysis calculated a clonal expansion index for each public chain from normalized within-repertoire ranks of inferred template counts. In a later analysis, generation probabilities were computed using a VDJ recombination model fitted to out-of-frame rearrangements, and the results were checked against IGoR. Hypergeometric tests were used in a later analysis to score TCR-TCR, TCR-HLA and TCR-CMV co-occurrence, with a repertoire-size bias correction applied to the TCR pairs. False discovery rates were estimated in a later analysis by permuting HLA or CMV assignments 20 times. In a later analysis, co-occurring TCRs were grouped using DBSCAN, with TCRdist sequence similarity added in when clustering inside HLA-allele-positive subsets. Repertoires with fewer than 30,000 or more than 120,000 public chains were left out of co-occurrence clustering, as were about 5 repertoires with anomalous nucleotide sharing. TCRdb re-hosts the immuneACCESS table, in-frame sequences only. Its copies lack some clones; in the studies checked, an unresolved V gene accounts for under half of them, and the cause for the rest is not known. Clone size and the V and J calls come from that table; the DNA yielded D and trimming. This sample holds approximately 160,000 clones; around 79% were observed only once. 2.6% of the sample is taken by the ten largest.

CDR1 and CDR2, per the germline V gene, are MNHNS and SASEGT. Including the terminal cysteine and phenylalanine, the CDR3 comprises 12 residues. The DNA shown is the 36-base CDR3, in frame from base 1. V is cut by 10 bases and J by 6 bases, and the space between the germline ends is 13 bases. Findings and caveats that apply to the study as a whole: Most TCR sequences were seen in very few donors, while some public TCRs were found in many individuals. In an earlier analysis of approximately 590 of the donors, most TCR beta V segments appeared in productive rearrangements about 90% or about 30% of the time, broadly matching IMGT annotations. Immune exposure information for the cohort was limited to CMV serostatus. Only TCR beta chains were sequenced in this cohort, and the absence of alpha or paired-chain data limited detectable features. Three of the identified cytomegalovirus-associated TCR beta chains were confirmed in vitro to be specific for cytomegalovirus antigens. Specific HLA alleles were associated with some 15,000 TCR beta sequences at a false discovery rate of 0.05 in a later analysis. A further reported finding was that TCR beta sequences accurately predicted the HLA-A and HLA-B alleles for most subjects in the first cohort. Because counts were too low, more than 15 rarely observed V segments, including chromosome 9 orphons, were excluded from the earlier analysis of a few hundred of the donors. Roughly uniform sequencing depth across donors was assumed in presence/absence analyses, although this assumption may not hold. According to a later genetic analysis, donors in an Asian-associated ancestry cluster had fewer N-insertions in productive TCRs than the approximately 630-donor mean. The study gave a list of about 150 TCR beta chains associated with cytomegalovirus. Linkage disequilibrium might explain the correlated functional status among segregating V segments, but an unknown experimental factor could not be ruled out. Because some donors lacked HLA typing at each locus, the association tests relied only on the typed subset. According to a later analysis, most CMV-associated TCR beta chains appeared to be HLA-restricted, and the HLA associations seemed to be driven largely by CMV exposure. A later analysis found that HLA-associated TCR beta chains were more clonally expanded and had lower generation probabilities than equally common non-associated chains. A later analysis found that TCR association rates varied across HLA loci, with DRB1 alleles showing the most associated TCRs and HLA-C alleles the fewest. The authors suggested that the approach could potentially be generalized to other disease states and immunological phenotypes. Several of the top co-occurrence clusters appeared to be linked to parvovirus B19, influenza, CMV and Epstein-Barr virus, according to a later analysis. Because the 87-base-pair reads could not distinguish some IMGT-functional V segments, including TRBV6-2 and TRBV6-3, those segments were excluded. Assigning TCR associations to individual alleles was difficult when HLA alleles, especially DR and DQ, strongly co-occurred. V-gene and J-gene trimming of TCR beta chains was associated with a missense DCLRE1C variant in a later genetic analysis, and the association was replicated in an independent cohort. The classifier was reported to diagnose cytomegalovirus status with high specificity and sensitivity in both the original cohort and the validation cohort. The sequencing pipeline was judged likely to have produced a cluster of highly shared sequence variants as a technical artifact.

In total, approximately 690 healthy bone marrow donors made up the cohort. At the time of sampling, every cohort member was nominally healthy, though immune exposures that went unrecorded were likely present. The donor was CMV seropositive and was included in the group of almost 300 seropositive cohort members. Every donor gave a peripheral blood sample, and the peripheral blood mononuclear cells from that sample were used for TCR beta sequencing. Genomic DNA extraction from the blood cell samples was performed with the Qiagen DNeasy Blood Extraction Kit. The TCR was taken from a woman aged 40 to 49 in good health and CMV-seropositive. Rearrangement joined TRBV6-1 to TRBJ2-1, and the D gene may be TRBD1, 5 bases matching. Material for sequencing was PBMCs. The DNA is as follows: TGTGCCACGGAAGGGGCCACCAATGAGCAGTTCTTC. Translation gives CATEGATNEQFF.